This record looks at one T cell receptor (beta chain) sequence and its context. Its antigen is as yet unknown. This sample is drawn from a study of cytomegalovirus exposure and HLA in healthy donors. Study outcomes and limitations: The study recorded over 150 TCR beta chains that were cytomegalovirus-associated. Relative to the roughly 700-donor mean, N-insertions were reportedly fewer in an Asian-associated ancestry cluster in a later analysis.

PCR was performed using 60 Vbeta and 13 Jbeta primers. Profiling relied on immunoSEQ multiplex PCR, and the TCRdb table lists in-frame clones only, not all of them. Found here are roughly 190,000 clones, more than 65% of them singletons; the top ten hold approximately 1.4%. The V and J ends lost 0 bases and 9 bases, in that order; junction bases with no gene match: 1. The CDR3 totals 12 residues. Germline V gives CDR1 SGHRS, CDR2 YFSETQ. Donors likely had unrecorded immune exposures despite being nominally healthy when sampled. The sample consisted of PBMCs. The J gene is TRBJ2-7, the V gene TRBV5-1; TRBD1 agrees at 9 bases. The receptor was isolated from a girl aged 10 to 17 in good health and CMV-seropositive. The CDR3 spells CASSLEGQGQYF. Here the CDR3 DNA reads TGCGCCAGCAGCTTGGAGGGACAGGGGCAGTACTTC.